This T cell receptor beta chain emerged from a study of T cell responses to AZD1222 COVID-19 vaccine. Study observations and caveats: The donors showed a predominance of white British ancestry and of females, with possible underestimation of clonal diversity.

TCRdb's copy holds only in-frame clones and misses some; the assay was immunoSEQ multiplex PCR. The data contain about 120,000 clones, approximately 90% of them seen just once; the ten biggest clones take up around 3.1%. As to this clone: Its antigen is currently unknown.

The material was peripheral blood, obtained on day 0 of AZD1222 vaccination. The clonotype originates from an adult in good health.

The CDR3 reads CASRWDRRTYSNQPQHF. CDR3 DNA: TGTGCCAGCAGATGGGACAGGAGAACTTATAGCAATCAGCCCCAGCATTTT. This rearrangement joins TRBV28 to TRBJ1-5, with 8 bases fitting TRBD1. J lost 0 bases, V lost 6 bases, and 10 bases had no gene match. The germline V gene encodes CDR1 MDHEN and CDR2 SYDVKM. The CDR3 totals 17 residues.